This T cell receptor beta chain appears in the sequencing data of a study of early T cells in non-severe SARS-CoV-2 infection. The germline gives CDR1 MGHRA, CDR2 YSYEKL. The CDR3 totals 15 residues. With V trimmed by 3 bases and J by 3 bases, 5 bases remained unmatched. One entry per CDR3 protein results from TCRdb running MiXCR on the 5' RACE reads. The sample includes about 26,000 distinct CDR3 sequences, about 4% of them seen just once. This clonotype was recorded at least ten times. The clonotype comes from an adult who was a healthcare worker with PCR-confirmed SARS-CoV-2 infection or an uninfected control (not recorded which). The chain couples TRBV4-1 to TRBJ2-1, with 7 bases matching TRBD2. Sequencing was performed on whole blood. The CDR3 region has the DNA TGCGCCAGCAGCCATGGGACTACAGACTACAATGAGCAGTTCTTC. It translates to CASSHGTTDYNEQFF.